One and the same sample provided the 21 T cell receptor beta chains below, sequenced in a study of HIV-infected patients and healthy controls. Whole blood was used without fractionation, so all unsorted peripheral T cells were included. cDNA was made from approximately 0.55 ug RNA using alpha and beta constant primers. Each of the alpha and beta chains got its own library through chain-specific third strand synthesis with indices. A single record per CDR3 protein comes from TCRdb applying MiXCR to the 5' RACE reads. The repertoire has 8,000 to 11,000 distinct CDR3 sequences, under 8.5% of them found once; the top ten carry roughly 3.4%. The sequenced sample consisted of blood. These receptors all stem from an adult in good health.

This clonotype was detected many times. The V call is TRBV5-4, the J call TRBJ1-6; D gene uncertain. The CDR3 sequence is 15 residues long. In germline, CDR1 is SGHNT, CDR2 YYREEE (reference sequence). Deletions cut 0 bases from V and 9 bases from J, with 13 bases between. DNA of the CDR3: TGTGCCAGCAGCTTGGAGGCAGGAGGGCCTTCACCCCTCCACTTT. Translated: CASSLEAGGPSPLHF.

This clonotype was found many times. This rearrangement joins TRBV7-8 to TRBJ1-6; possibly TRBD1 for D (6 bases). The CDR3 has 15 amino acids. V was shortened by 4 bases and J by 7 bases, with 14 bases between the two germline ends. The V gene's germline CDR1 is SGHVS and CDR2 FQNEAQ. CDR3 nucleotide sequence: TGTGCCAGCAGCTCTGGGGGCAGCAGGAATTCACCCCTCCACTTT. Its translation: CASSSGGSRNSPLHF.

The chain has TRBV20-1 and TRBJ2-3; D not resolved. Germline lookup yields CDR1 DFQATT and CDR2 SNEGSKA (reference sequence). This CDR3 contains 13 residues. The V end was cut by 2 bases, the J end by 5 bases, with 11 bases between. CDR3 residues: CSARSRLGDTQYF. Here the CDR3 DNA reads TGCAGTGCTAGATCGCGATTGGGAGATACGCAGTATTTT.

In this sample, this clonotype turned up many times. The chain has TRBV27 and TRBJ1-4, with TRBD1 as a possible D gene (5 bases). Germline CDR1 and CDR2: MNHEY and SMNVEV (reference sequence). This CDR3 is 14 amino acids long. Trimming shortened V by 8 bases and J by 8 bases, and 18 bases separated the two germline ends. CDR3 DNA: TGTGCCAGCGGCACCCCTTCCCGACAGGAAAAACTGTTTTTT. Translated: CASGTPSRQEKLFF.

This clonotype was detected ten times or more. The rearrangement joins TRBV27 to TRBJ2-7, with D hard to call. Germline V gene data show CDR1 as MNHEY and CDR2 as SMNVEV (reference sequence). V was trimmed by 3 bases and J by 1 base, leaving 10 bases between them. CDR3 length equals 14 residues. DNA of the CDR3: TGTGCCAGCAGTTTTGACCGGATTTCCTACGAGCAGTACTTC. Protein sequence: CASSFDRISYEQYF.

Within the sample, this clonotype is medium-sized. J is TRBJ2-5 and V is TRBV5-4, with 8 positions matching TRBD2. V was pared by 4 bases and J by 3 bases, with 8 bases of the junction left unmatched. The CDR3 sequence is 15 residues long. Germline assignment: CDR1 SGHNT and CDR2 YYREEE (reference sequence). In nucleotides, the CDR3 is TGTGCCAGCAGCGGGGGAGTAGCGGGGAAAGAGACCCAGTACTTC. As protein: CASSGGVAGKETQYF.

This clonotype was picked up many times. The chain uses TRBV5-6 and TRBJ1-2; D uncertain. CDR1 and CDR2 from the germline V gene are SGHDT and YYEEEE. The CDR3 has 16 amino acids. Trimming left V 0 bases short and J 5 bases short, with 17 bases between. CDR3 sequence reads: CASSLVDGRHSYGYTF. DNA for the CDR3: TGTGCCAGCAGCTTGGTAGACGGAAGGCATAGTTATGGCTACACCTTC.

This clonotype was observed a handful of times. The rearrangement joins TRBV20-1 to TRBJ1-4; 8 nucleotides align to TRBD1. The CDR3 sequence is 17 residues long. In germline, CDR1 is DFQATT, CDR2 SNEGSKA (reference sequence). Germline trimming cut 0 bases from V and 3 bases from J; bases unmatched to any gene: 9. The CDR3 protein is CSARDSPGGRSNEKLFF. The CDR3 nucleotides read TGCAGTGCTAGAGATTCCCCAGGGGGCAGGTCTAATGAAAAACTGTTTTTT.

By sample share, this clonotype is medium-sized. The chain recombines TRBV30 with TRBJ1-1; D not certain. Germline CDR1 and CDR2: GTSNPN and SVGIG (reference sequence). The CDR3 extends over 15 amino acids. V was shortened by 0 bases and J by 1 base, with 12 bases between the two germline ends. CDR3 in amino acids: CAWSVPPSENTEAFF. CDR3 DNA: TGTGCCTGGAGTGTACCCCCTTCGGAGAACACTGAAGCTTTCTTT.

The V call is TRBV29-1, the J call TRBJ2-3; D remains ambiguous. This CDR3 spans 14 amino acids. V was trimmed by 4 bases and J by 7 bases, leaving 18 bases between them. Germline V gene sequence: CDR1 SQVTM, CDR2 ANQGSEA. The CDR3 sequence is CSVVYGLPLHTQYF. In DNA, the CDR3 is TGCAGCGTTGTCTACGGCCTCCCGTTACATACGCAGTATTTT.

The chain links TRBV7-2 to TRBJ2-1, with 10 positions matching TRBD2. V lost 5 bases to trimming and J lost 6 bases; unmatched junction nucleotides: 7. Germline V gene lookup returns CDR1 SGHTA and CDR2 FQGNSA. This CDR3 has 15 amino acids. In DNA, the CDR3 is TGTGCCAGCAGCCTTAGCGGGGGGCCGACCAATGAGCAGTTCTTC. Its protein is CASSLSGGPTNEQFF.

Relative to its sample, this clonotype is medium-sized. The V and J genes are TRBV6-6 and TRBJ1-1; tentatively, D is TRBD1 (6 bases). V lost 0 bases and J lost 1, with 12 bases in between. Germline CDR1 MNHNY, CDR2 SVGAGI (reference sequence). This CDR3 has 16 amino acids. The CDR3, as DNA: TGTGCCAGCAGTTACTCGTTGGGGGCAGGGAACACTGAAGCTTTCTTT. Amino acid sequence: CASSYSLGAGNTEAFF.

Relative to its sample, this clonotype is medium-sized. This chain connects TRBV6-1 to TRBJ2-3; D possibly corresponds to TRBD2 (5 bases). This CDR3 is 13 amino acids long. The germline V gene encodes CDR1 MNHNS and CDR2 SASEGT. Between the trimmed V and J ends, which lost 4 bases and 7 bases, there was a span of 12 bases. In nucleotides, the CDR3 is TGTGCCAGCAGTGCGGACTTCAAGTATACGCAGTATTTT. Translated: CASSADFKYTQYF.

This clonotype is medium-sized by share. The genes are TRBV19 and TRBJ1-4; possible D gene TRBD1, 6 bases. From germline, CDR1 is LNHDA and CDR2 SQIVND (reference sequence). This CDR3 region has 14 residues. V lost 10 bases to trimming and J lost 0 bases, with 12 bases between them. The CDR3 reads CATGATPTNEKLFF. The CDR3 nucleotides are TGTGCCACGGGGGCGACACCAACTAATGAAAAACTGTTTTTT.

By its share, this clonotype is medium-sized. The chain uses TRBV2 and TRBJ2-7; tentative D call: TRBD2 (5 bases). Looked up from germline, CDR1 is SNHLY and CDR2 is FYNNEI. The CDR3 has 11 amino acids. Trimming removed 11 bases from V and 2 bases from J, with 10 bases in between. The CDR3 spells CAGGFTYEQYF. Written as DNA, the CDR3 is TGTGCCGGCGGGTTTACCTACGAGCAGTACTTC.

The sample holds many counts of this clonotype. The genes are TRBV20-1 and TRBJ1-4; D gene ambiguous. V lost 0 bases to trimming and J lost 7 bases, with 12 bases between them. This CDR3 contains 14 residues. The V gene's germline CDR1 is DFQATT and CDR2 SNEGSKA (reference sequence). This CDR3 reads CSARDKGKGEKLFF. CDR3 sequence (DNA): TGCAGTGCTAGAGATAAGGGAAAAGGTGAAAAACTGTTTTTT.

This clonotype appeared many times. V and J are TRBV20-1 and TRBJ1-4; unclear D gene. CDR1 is DFQATT, CDR2 SNEGSKA, per germline (reference sequence). The CDR3 extends over 12 amino acids. The ends were cut back, 3 bases at V and 2 bases at J, with 4 bases in the middle. The CDR3 reads CSASLTNEKLFF. CDR3 nucleotides: TGCAGTGCTAGCTTGACTAATGAAAAACTGTTTTTT.

In its sample, this clonotype ranks as medium-sized. The chain joins TRBV6-5 to TRBJ1-5; no clear D gene. Germline values: CDR1 MNHEY, CDR2 SVGAGI. Trimming took 6 bases from V and 0 from J, leaving 12 bases between them. The CDR3 length is 15 residues. The CDR3 nucleotides read TGTGCCAGCAGAAAGGACCTTTATAGCAATCAGCCCCAGCATTTT. It encodes CASRKDLYSNQPQHF.

This clonotype is labeled medium-sized (0.01 to 0.1%). The chain couples TRBV12-3 or TRBV12-4 to TRBJ1-1, with D possibly matching TRBD1 (5 bases). The V end was cut by 8 bases, the J end by 0 bases, with 16 bases between. This CDR3 region has 15 residues. The CDR3 sequence: CASGGTLGVNTEAFF. DNA of the CDR3: TGTGCCAGCGGGGGGACGCTGGGGGTGAACACTGAAGCTTTCTTT.

This clonotype was recorded at least ten times. V and J are TRBV7-2 and TRBJ2-1; D is tentatively TRBD1 or TRBD2 (5 bases each). Trimming took 5 bases from V and 11 from J, leaving 19 bases between them. The germline CDR1 and CDR2 sequences are SGHTA and FQGNSA. The CDR3 is made up of 14 amino acids. The CDR3 nucleotides read TGTGCCAGCAGCGCGCGGTCGTTCCGGGGCCAGCAGTTCTTC. It translates to CASSARSFRGQQFF.

This clonotype is categorized as medium-sized (0.01 to 0.1%). The chain links TRBV6-5 to TRBJ2-7; 7 nucleotides agree with TRBD1. With V trimmed by 6 bases and J by 3 bases, 14 bases remained unmatched. This CDR3 comprises 16 residues. Germline CDR1 is MNHEY and CDR2 is SVGAGI. This CDR3 reads CASRLDPGQPYYEQYF. The CDR3 bases are TGTGCCAGCAGGTTAGACCCGGGACAGCCTTACTACGAGCAGTACTTC.